What follows are 16 T cell receptor beta chains derived from one specimen sequenced in a study of T cell changes during pregnancy in multiple sclerosis. The assay was immunoSEQ multiplex PCR, and TCRdb's table has in-frame clones only and misses some. The sample shows 35,000 to 45,000 clones, over 85% of them seen only once. The sample consisted of peripheral blood, taken in the third trimester of pregnancy. The receptor set was obtained from a female donor in good health, enrolled as a control in a pregnancy study.

This chain joins TRBV6-1 and TRBJ2-2, with D possibly matching TRBD1 (5 bases). The CDR3 extends over 15 amino acids. V was pared by 6 bases and J by 3 bases, with 14 bases between. Germline V gene data show CDR1 as MNHNS and CDR2 as SASEGT. CDR3 in amino acids: CASSLTGVDTGELFF. CDR3 coding DNA: TGTGCCAGCAGCCTAACAGGCGTTGACACCGGGGAGCTGTTTTTT.

The chain uses TRBV12-5 and TRBJ2-1; 7 bases map to TRBD1. The CDR3 loop spans 15 amino acids. The V gene end was trimmed by 1 base and the J gene end by 3 bases; junction bases not matched to a gene: 3. CDR1 and CDR2 (germline): LGHNT, FRNRAP. The CDR3 here is CASGLGDSRYNEQFF. The CDR3 DNA reads TGTGCTAGTGGTTTGGGGGACAGCCGCTACAATGAGCAGTTCTTC.

The chain couples TRBV10-1 to TRBJ2-5; TRBD2 might be the D (7 bases). Germline CDR1 WNHNN, CDR2 SYGVQD (reference sequence). Trimming removed 0 bases at V and 4 bases at J, with 12 bases between. CDR3 size: 15 residues. This CDR3 reads CASSESRGGGETQYF. Here the CDR3 DNA reads TGCGCCAGCAGTGAGTCGAGGGGGGGTGGAGAGACCCAGTACTTC.

The V gene is TRBV11-2, the J gene TRBJ2-1, with TRBD2 identical over 8 bases. J was trimmed by 7 bases and V by 0 bases; bases with no gene match: 14. The CDR3 length is 18 residues. Germline V lookup: CDR1 SGHAT, CDR2 FQNNGV. This CDR3 reads CASSLDPGGRLAGNEQFF. The CDR3 region has the DNA TGTGCCAGCAGCTTAGACCCCGGCGGGAGGCTCGCCGGGAATGAGCAGTTCTTC.

The V gene is TRBV6-1, the J gene TRBJ2-2, with 10 bases matching TRBD1. Germline V CDR1 and CDR2: MNHNS, SASEGT. This CDR3 region has 16 residues. V dropped 5 bases and J dropped 5; count of bases not matched to a gene: 8. The CDR3 DNA reads TGTGCCAGCAGTCAAGGGACAGGGGAAGAAACCGGGGAGCTGTTTTTT. This encodes CASSQGTGEETGELFF.

The chain links TRBV5-1 to TRBJ1-2, with D hard to call. Looked up from germline, CDR1 is SGHRS and CDR2 is YFSETQ. The CDR3 loop spans 13 amino acids. Trimming pared 0 bases from V and 4 bases from J, leaving 7 bases between. This CDR3 reads CASSLGGSYGYTF. Written as DNA, the CDR3 is TGCGCCAGCAGCTTGGGAGGCAGCTATGGCTACACCTTC.

The chain couples TRBV10-2 to TRBJ1-6, with D possibly TRBD1 on 5 matching bases. CDR1 WSHSY and CDR2 SAAADI come from the germline V gene. The CDR3 length is 14 residues. V lost 7 bases and J 0 bases, leaving 7 bases between the germline ends. This CDR3 reads CASIDSSYNSPLHF. The CDR3, as DNA: TGCGCCAGCATCGACAGCTCCTATAATTCACCCCTCCACTTT.

This chain joins TRBV11-2 and TRBJ1-5; D ambiguous. V was clipped by 1 base and J by 5 bases, with 12 bases between them. The CDR3 extends over 15 amino acids. The germline V gene encodes CDR1 SGHAT and CDR2 FQNNGV. CDR3 nucleotide sequence: TGTGCCAGCAGCTTAGCCGGGAAGGAGGATCAGCCCCAGCATTTT. Translation gives CASSLAGKEDQPQHF.

The chain uses TRBV29-1 and TRBJ1-4; a possible D gene is TRBD1 (5 bases). The CDR3 spans 12 residues. Trimming pared 4 bases from V and 8 bases from J, leaving 11 bases between. CDR1 and CDR2 from the germline V gene are SQVTM and ANQGSEA. The CDR3: CSVARENEKLFF. CDR3 nucleotide sequence: TGCAGCGTTGCCAGGGAAAACGAAAAACTGTTTTTT.

In DNA form, the CDR3 reads TGCGCCAGCAGCTTCAGGGCCCTCCAAGAGACCCAGTACTTC. Amino acid sequence: CASSFRALQETQYF. The chain uses TRBV5-1 and TRBJ2-5, with D possibly being TRBD1 (5 bases). The germline CDR1 and CDR2 sequences are SGHRS and YFSETQ. The CDR3 consists of 14 residues. Deletions cut 2 bases from V and 1 base from J, with 9 bases between.

This chain links TRBV7-9 with TRBJ2-3; possible D gene TRBD2, 6 bases. Germline CDR1 reads SEHNR; CDR2 reads FQNEAQ (reference sequence). Trimming stripped 2 bases from V and 3 bases from J, with 9 bases between. This CDR3 comprises 14 residues. This CDR3 reads CASSLTGVTDTQYF. The CDR3 bases are TGTGCCAGCAGCTTAACGGGGGTTACAGATACGCAGTATTTT.

The V gene is TRBV27, the J gene TRBJ2-1; D perhaps matches TRBD2 (6 bases). Per the germline V gene, CDR1 is MNHEY and CDR2 is SMNVEV (reference sequence). Trimming took 0 bases from V and 7 from J, leaving 16 bases between them. CDR3 length equals 16 residues. In DNA, the CDR3 is TGTGCCAGCAGTTTATCGTCGCGGGGACTGGTTAATGAGCAGTTCTTC. It yields the protein CASSLSSRGLVNEQFF.

This clone was seen a single time. The rearrangement uses TRBV9 and TRBJ2-1, with D maybe TRBD2 (5 bases). Per germline, CDR1 SGDLS and CDR2 YYNGEE. The germline V and J ends were trimmed by 2 bases and 5 bases, with 20 bases remaining between them. The CDR3 is 17 residues long. As DNA, the CDR3 is TGTGCCAGCAGCGTCCCCGAGAACGGCGGAGGAAACAATGAGCAGTTCTTC. Its translation is CASSVPENGGGNNEQFF. The full variable domain, in which reference TRBV9 and TRBJ2-1 provide the parts outside the CDR3, is DSGVTQTPKHLITATGQRVTLRCSPRSGDLSVYWYQQSLDQGLQFLIQYYNGEERAKGNILERFSAQQFPDLHSELNLSSLELGDSALYFCASSVPENGGGNNEQFFGPGTRLTVL.

V and J are TRBV5-1 and TRBJ2-5; maybe TRBD2 (7 bases). CDR1 is SGHRS and CDR2 is YFSETQ in the germline V gene. This CDR3 has 16 amino acids. V was clipped by 4 bases and J by 3 bases, with 19 bases between them. The CDR3 sequence is CASSRDGGGHEETQYF. Here the CDR3 DNA reads TGCGCCAGCAGCCGGGATGGGGGGGGCCATGAAGAGACCCAGTACTTC.

The chain combines TRBV9 with TRBJ2-2; 7 bases match TRBD2. The V gene end was trimmed by 1 base and the J gene end by 4 bases; junction bases not matched to a gene: 1. The CDR3 spans 14 residues. CDR1 is SGDLS and CDR2 is YYNGEE in the germline V gene. The CDR3 reads CASSVRTSTGELFF. CDR3 DNA sequence: TGTGCCAGCAGCGTAAGGACTAGCACCGGGGAGCTGTTTTTT.

The rearrangement joins TRBV28 to TRBJ1-6; the D is unclear. The V and J ends lost 6 bases and 7 bases respectively, with 10 bases between them. Germline lookup yields CDR1 MDHEN and CDR2 SYDVKM. The CDR3 length is 13 residues. CDR3 protein: CASSRPGNSPLHF. In DNA, the CDR3 is TGTGCCAGCAGCAGGCCGGGGAATTCACCCCTCCACTTT.